Here is one T cell receptor (beta chain) with its context. Here immunoSEQ multiplex PCR was the method, and the copy in TCRdb shows in-frame clones only, minus some. The table has 400,000 to 500,000 clones, 75% to 95% seen once. The sample comes from a study of control samples from healthy donors and cancer patients. This TCR was recovered from a man between 40 and 49 years old with head and neck cancer. The sequenced sample consisted of PBMCs.

CDR3 sequence: CASTENYGYTF. In nucleotides, the CDR3 is TGTGCCAGTACAGAGAACTATGGCTACACCTTC. The chain carries TRBV6-5 and TRBJ1-2; no firm D call. The CDR3 totals 11 residues. Germline V gene sequence: CDR1 MNHEY, CDR2 SVGAGI. Trimming removed 9 bases from V and 2 bases from J, with 7 bases in between.